This paragraph covers one T cell receptor (beta chain) sequence. The CDR3 runs to 16 residues. Trimming took 3 bases from V and 4 from J, leaving 16 bases between them. Germline CDR1 reads WNHNN; CDR2 reads SYGVQD (reference sequence). The PCR ran on 60 Vbeta and 13 Jbeta primers. Profiling relied on immunoSEQ multiplex PCR, and the TCRdb table lists in-frame clones only, not all of them. The sample table includes approximately 110,000 clones. The data were obtained in a study of cytomegalovirus exposure and HLA in healthy donors. V usage is TRBV10-1 and J usage is TRBJ2-1; D ambiguous. Material: PBMCs. The sequence was collected from a man in his forties in good health and CMV-seronegative. The CDR3 DNA follows: TGCGCCAGCAGTGACCGCTTCGTAAAGAGATACAATGAGCAGTTCTTC. Amino acid sequence: CASSDRFVKRYNEQFF.